Below, one T cell receptor (beta chain) is given with its context. What it recognizes is unknown. Trimming took 3 bases from V and 0 from J, leaving 12 bases between them. Germline V gives CDR1 SGHRS, CDR2 YFSETQ. The CDR3 runs 15 residues. These data are taken from a study of shared clonotypes between healthy human individuals. For the study at large: Per donor, CD8 memory used one plate, CD8 naive used two, CD4 memory used three and CD4 naive used three.

Several immunoSEQ 96-well plates shared each subset's DNA, each plate a replicate. Only in-frame clones appear in the TCRdb table, and some are missing; sequencing was by immunoSEQ multiplex PCR. The repertoire has about 2 million clones, 95% of them found once; the top ten carry roughly 0.13%. Study-level points and caveats: Around 5% was the fraction of naive CD4 clonotypes found shared across several donors. Generation of non-shared clonotypes was less probable than generation of clonotypes shared by all four donors.

The sample consisted of naive CD4+ T cells sorted from blood. Noted subset: CD45RA+ positively selected. The TCR was taken from a man younger than 35 in good health. The V gene is TRBV5-1, the J gene TRBJ1-1; D might be TRBD1 (6 bases). CDR3 residues: CASSWDTGLNTEAFF. The DNA for the CDR3 is TGCGCCAGCAGCTGGGACACAGGCCTGAACACTGAAGCTTTCTTT. Based on the CDR3 plus reference TRBV5-1 and TRBJ1-1, the full variable domain is KAGVTQTPRYLIKTRGQQVTLSCSPISGHRSVSWYQQTPGQGLQFLFEYFSETQRNKGNFPGRFSGRQFSNSRSEMNVSTLELGDSALYLCASSWDTGLNTEAFFGQGTRLTVV.